Shown below are 19 T cell receptor beta chains from a single sample sequenced in a study of T cell responses to AZD1222 COVID-19 vaccine (dated by TCRdb to 2020 to 2022). Library generation was performed with the immunoSEQ multiplex PCR assay. TCRdb holds this immuneACCESS table with in-frame rearrangements only. Some clones are missing; in checked studies, unresolved V genes explain under half, and the rest has no known cause. In this sample the table shows about 120,000 clones, approximately 86% of which occur a single time. The leading ten clones occupy 2.5% to 3.5% of the sample. This sample's time point label indicates: about 28 days (+/-7) after the second vaccine dose. Sequencing used peripheral blood, obtained 28 days after the second AZD1222 dose. The receptors shown here come from an adult who received the AZD1222 COVID-19 vaccine.

The chain carries TRBV30 and TRBJ2-7; D assignment may be TRBD1 or TRBD2 (5 bases each). Germline CDR1 is GTSNPN and CDR2 is SVGIG (reference sequence). CDR3 length equals 13 residues. Trimming cost V 0 bases and J 0 bases, with 6 bases left between them. CDR3 bases: TGTGCCTGGAGTGTGGGGACCTCCTACGAGCAGTACTTC. Encoded protein: CAWSVGTSYEQYF. Combining the CDR3 with reference TRBV30 and TRBJ2-7 gives the whole variable domain SQTIHQWPATLVQPVGSPLSLECTVEGTSNPNLYWYRQAAGRGLQLLFYSVGIGQISSEVPQNLSASRPQDRQFILSSKKLLLSDSGFYLCAWSVGTSYEQYFGPGTRLTVT.

The J gene is TRBJ2-7, the V gene TRBV7-6, with TRBD2 matching over 9 bases. Trimming took 5 bases from V and 4 from J; bases not matched to a gene: 15. In germline, CDR1 is SGHVS, CDR2 FNYEAQ. The CDR3 runs to 17 residues. CDR3 DNA: TGTGCCAGCAGCCCCCATTGGGGCGGGGGGGAGGAATACGAGCAGTACTTC. Residues: CASSPHWGGGEEYEQYF.

The gene calls are TRBV7-9 and TRBJ1-6; D ambiguous. Trimming removed 2 bases at V and 8 bases at J, with 10 bases between. CDR1 and CDR2 from the germline V gene are SEHNR and FQNEAQ (reference sequence). There are 14 residues in the CDR3. The CDR3 nucleotides are TGTGCCAGCAGCTTACAATGGGGAGATTCACCCCTCCACTTT. It codes for CASSLQWGDSPLHF.

The V and J genes are TRBV19 and TRBJ2-7, with TRBD1 identical over 10 bases. The germline CDR1 and CDR2 sequences are LNHDA and SQIVND (reference sequence). Trimming removed 6 bases from V and 1 base from J; junction bases left unmatched: 6. CDR3 length equals 15 residues. DNA for the CDR3: TGTGCCAGTAGGAAGACAGGGGGCATTTCCTACGAGCAGTACTTC. This gives the protein CASRKTGGISYEQYF.

There are a few counts of this clone. This rearrangement joins TRBV5-1 to TRBJ2-2, with D uncertain. Trimming took off 1 base at V and 3 bases at J, with 7 bases between the two ends. The CDR3 is 14 amino acids. Germline CDR1 SGHRS, CDR2 YFSETQ. CDR3 protein: CASSLTEYTGELFF. The DNA for the CDR3 is TGCGCCAGCAGCTTGACAGAATACACCGGGGAGCTGTTTTTT.

This clone has only a few counts. This chain links TRBV9 with TRBJ1-3; tentative D call: TRBD1 (6 bases). CDR3 size: 16 residues. The V and J ends lost 0 bases and 3 bases respectively, with 13 bases between them. Germline CDR1 reads SGDLS; CDR2 reads YYNGEE. The CDR3 loop reads CASSVGRGAGGNTIYF. The CDR3 DNA reads TGTGCCAGCAGCGTAGGGCGGGGGGCAGGTGGAAACACCATATATTTT.

The chain joins TRBV28 to TRBJ2-7, with 7 bases aligning to TRBD2. Germline V gives CDR1 MDHEN, CDR2 SYDVKM. The CDR3 spans 14 residues. Trimming removed 4 bases from V and 2 bases from J; junction bases left unmatched: 5. In DNA form, the CDR3 reads TGTGCCAGCAGTTCCCGGGACTACCCCTACGAGCAGTACTTC. Translation: CASSSRDYPYEQYF.

V usage is TRBV11-1 and J usage is TRBJ2-7; 10 nucleotides align to TRBD1. This CDR3 comprises 14 residues. The junction had 3 bases not matched to a gene; V was cut back by 0 bases and J by 7 bases. Germline V gives CDR1 SGHAT, CDR2 FQDESV (reference sequence). The CDR3 protein is CASSLATDRGEQYF. DNA of the CDR3: TGTGCCAGCAGCTTAGCGACGGACAGGGGGGAGCAGTACTTC.

The V and J genes are TRBV9 and TRBJ2-1; 12 bases are shared with TRBD2. Losses at the gene ends were 4 bases for V and 9 bases for J; bases not matched to a gene: 8. Looked up from germline, CDR1 is SGDLS and CDR2 is YYNGEE. CDR3 size: 15 residues. The CDR3 coding sequence is TGTGCCAGCAGCCAAATGGGACTAGCGGGCGGTGAGCAGTTCTTC. Residues: CASSQMGLAGGEQFF.

Judged by abundance, this clone is medium-sized. The chain links TRBV14 to TRBJ2-7; D possibly uses TRBD1 or TRBD2 (5 bases each). The germline V and J ends were trimmed by 4 bases and 5 bases, with 9 bases remaining between them. The CDR3 totals 12 residues. Germline V gene lookup returns CDR1 SGHDN and CDR2 FVKESK. The DNA of the CDR3 is TGTGCCAGCAGCCGGAGAGGGGACGAGCAGTACTTC. Amino acids: CASSRRGDEQYF.

The chain links TRBV10-2 to TRBJ2-7; a possible D gene is TRBD1 (5 bases). V lost 6 bases to trimming and J lost 3 bases, with 9 bases between them. Germline CDR1 reads WSHSY; CDR2 reads SAAADI. This CDR3 region has 12 residues. CDR3 coding DNA: TGCGCCAGCAGATCTAGGGGCTACGAGCAGTACTTC. Its protein product is CASRSRGYEQYF.

The rearrangement joins TRBV7-2 to TRBJ2-3, with 7 nucleotides matching TRBD2. V gave up 4 bases and J gave up 0 bases; unmatched junction bases: 7. CDR1 and CDR2 from the germline V gene are SGHTA and FQGNSA. CDR3 length: 16 amino acids. CDR3 amino acids: CASSSGLEDSTDTQYF. CDR3 nucleotide sequence: TGTGCCAGCAGCTCCGGACTAGAAGATAGCACAGATACGCAGTATTTT.

J is TRBJ2-7 and V is TRBV6-5, with D perhaps TRBD1 or TRBD2 (6 bases each). The CDR3 is made up of 16 amino acids. CDR1 and CDR2 (germline): MNHEY, SVGAGI. V was cut by 2 bases and J by 1 base, with 15 bases left in between. The CDR3 region is CASSYLSGAVSYEQYF. CDR3 bases: TGTGCCAGCAGTTACCTCTCGGGGGCCGTGTCCTACGAGCAGTACTTC.

Only one count was recorded for this clone. The chain joins TRBV4-2 to TRBJ2-5; TRBD1 aligns across 9 bases. V lost 0 bases to trimming and J lost 3 bases; unmatched junction nucleotides: 5. The CDR3 is 16 residues long. Germline V lookup: CDR1 LGHNA, CDR2 YNFKEQ. The CDR3 DNA reads as TGTGCCAGCAGCCAAGACCTTGGGACAGGGAAAGAGACCCAGTACTTC. Translation: CASSQDLGTGKETQYF.

V gene TRBV28 combines with J gene TRBJ2-3; 10 bases line up with TRBD2. This CDR3 has 16 amino acids. With V trimmed by 6 bases and J by 6 bases, 12 bases remained unmatched. Germline CDR1 is MDHEN and CDR2 is SYDVKM. CDR3: CASSPAEAGGRDTQYF. For the CDR3, the DNA is TGTGCCAGCAGCCCCGCCGAAGCGGGGGGGAGGGATACGCAGTATTTT.

The chain employs TRBV29-1 and TRBJ2-2; D gene uncertain. CDR1 and CDR2 from the germline V gene are SQVTM and ANQGSEA. The length of the CDR3 is 14 residues. Trimming took off 1 base at V and 4 bases at J, with 10 bases between the two ends. CDR3 DNA: TGCAGCGTTGAAGGGCGGCAGCCCACCGGGGAGCTGTTTTTT. Encoded protein: CSVEGRQPTGELFF.

The chain couples TRBV6-5 to TRBJ2-1, with 10 nucleotides matching TRBD2. V shed 7 bases, J shed 8 bases, and the junction held 8 bases outside the gene matches. Germline CDR1 is MNHEY and CDR2 is SVGAGI. CDR3 length: 14 amino acids. The CDR3 here is CASTQRGGMDEQFF. In DNA form, the CDR3 reads TGTGCCAGCACACAGCGGGGGGGTATGGATGAGCAGTTCTTC.

This clone was found once. The CDR3 coding sequence is TGTGCCAGCAGCTTCGGTCAGAGTTATGGCAATGAGCAGTTCTTC. Translation gives CASSFGQSYGNEQFF. The chain has TRBV13 and TRBJ2-1, with D unclear. Trimming cost V 3 bases and J 6 bases, with 15 bases left between them. This CDR3 is 15 amino acids long. The germline V gene has CDR1 PRHDT and CDR2 FYEKMQ (reference sequence).

This clone was seen a handful of times. The rearrangement joins TRBV9 to TRBJ1-6, with D perhaps matching TRBD1 (5 bases). Germline loops: CDR1 SGDLS, CDR2 YYNGEE. The V and J ends lost 3 bases and 1 base respectively, with 14 bases between them. The length of the CDR3 is 17 residues. CDR3 nucleotides: TGTGCCAGCAGCGCGGGGGAGGATAGTTCCTATAATTCACCCCTCCACTTT. Protein sequence: CASSAGEDSSYNSPLHF.